A single sample is the source of the 20 T cell receptor beta chains below, sequenced in a study of cytomegalovirus exposure and HLA in healthy donors (dated by TCRdb to the late 2010s). The library relied on the immunoSEQ multiplex PCR assay. The multiplex PCR relied on a mix of 60 forward primers for TCR Vbeta segments and 13 reverse primers for TCR Jbeta segments. The source is immuneACCESS, and TCRdb retained only in-frame sequences with V and J called. Part of the clones is not carried over; for the studies checked, unresolved V genes explain less than half of this, and the remainder is unexplained. Within this sample are 150,000 to 200,000 clones, with roughly 83% of them counted one time only. The ten largest account for approximately 0.26% of the sample. The specimen sequenced was PBMCs. Receptor source: a boy younger than 18 in good health and CMV-seronegative.

In its sample, this clone was seen a few times. The gene calls are TRBV4-1 and TRBJ2-1; tentatively, D is TRBD2 (6 bases). Germline CDR1 reads MGHRA; CDR2 reads YSYEKL. Trimming cost V 6 bases and J 4 bases, with 10 bases left between them. The CDR3 has 13 residues. Here the CDR3 DNA reads TGCGCCAGCAGTCCTAGCGAGTACAATGAGCAGTTCTTC. Translated: CASSPSEYNEQFF.

This rearrangement joins TRBV5-8 to TRBJ1-1; TRBD1 agrees at 8 bases. With V trimmed by 0 bases and J by 4 bases, 5 bases remained unmatched. Per the germline V gene, CDR1 is SGHTS and CDR2 is YDEGEE. The CDR3 has 15 residues. In DNA, the CDR3 is TGTGCCAGCAGCTTGGCCCAACAGGGGGGCACTGAAGCTTTCTTT. Protein sequence: CASSLAQQGGTEAFF.

V and J are TRBV5-1 and TRBJ1-3; tentatively, D is TRBD1 (5 bases). The V gene's germline CDR1 is SGHRS and CDR2 YFSETQ. CDR3 length: 16 residues. V was cut by 0 bases and J by 0 bases, with 10 bases left in between. The CDR3 DNA sequence: TGCGCCAGCAGCTTGGAGGGACTCGACTCTGGAAACACCATATATTTT. It translates to CASSLEGLDSGNTIYF.

The CDR3 is CASSYSRTRPDTQYF. The CDR3 nucleotides read TGTGCCAGCAGTTACTCCAGGACTCGACCAGATACGCAGTATTTT. This rearrangement joins TRBV6-5 to TRBJ2-3, with a weak D call TRBD2 (5 bases). The V gene's germline CDR1 is MNHEY and CDR2 SVGAGI. This CDR3 is built from 15 residues. Trimming left V 0 bases short and J 4 bases short, with 11 bases between.

The CDR3 loop reads CASSTGINQPQHF. Here the CDR3 DNA reads TGCGCCAGCAGCACGGGGATCAATCAGCCCCAGCATTTT. This rearrangement joins TRBV5-1 to TRBJ1-5; D not certain. Trimming stripped 4 bases from V and 3 bases from J, with 8 bases between. Per the germline V gene, CDR1 is SGHRS and CDR2 is YFSETQ. The CDR3 loop spans 13 amino acids. The full variable domain, rest sourced from reference TRBV5-1 and TRBJ1-5, is KAGVTQTPRYLIKTRGQQVTLSCSPISGHRSVSWYQQTPGQGLQFLFEYFSETQRNKGNFPGRFSGRQFSNSRSEMNVSTLELGDSALYLCASSTGINQPQHFGDGTRLSIL.

The chain couples TRBV27 to TRBJ1-6; TRBD1 matches 7 bases. The J segment lost 0 bases and the V segment lost 2 bases, leaving 7 bases of the junction unmatched. From germline, CDR1 is MNHEY and CDR2 SMNVEV (reference sequence). This CDR3 contains 18 residues. The CDR3 DNA is TGTGCCAGCAGTTTAGAGGGGGCCCGGAGCTCCTATAATTCACCCCTCCACTTT. Residues: CASSLEGARSSYNSPLHF.

The CDR3 bases are TGTGCCTGGAGTAAGGACAGTTTGAACACTGAAGCTTTCTTT. It translates to CAWSKDSLNTEAFF. V and J are TRBV30 and TRBJ1-1; possible D gene TRBD1, 6 bases. Germline CDR1 is GTSNPN and CDR2 is SVGIG (reference sequence). V dropped 2 bases and J dropped 0 bases, with 10 bases sitting between them. The CDR3 is 14 amino acids.

The chain recombines TRBV9 with TRBJ2-2; 12 nucleotides agree with TRBD1. V was clipped by 4 bases and J by 6 bases; unmatched bases: 7. CDR1 SGDLS and CDR2 YYNGEE come from the germline V gene. The CDR3 runs 16 residues. The CDR3 nucleotides are TGTGCCAGCAGCCCCCGGGACAGGGGGCTTGCCGGGGAGCTGTTTTTT. This translates into CASSPRDRGLAGELFF.

V and J are TRBV2 and TRBJ2-2; D may be TRBD1 (5 bases). The ends were cut back, 2 bases at V and 5 bases at J, with 18 bases in the middle. This CDR3 is 17 amino acids long. Germline V gene data show CDR1 as SNHLY and CDR2 as FYNNEI. The CDR3 sequence is CASSELVRTGVTGELFF. As DNA, the CDR3 is TGTGCCAGCAGTGAACTCGTCCGTACAGGCGTAACCGGGGAGCTGTTTTTT.

J is TRBJ1-1 and V is TRBV5-8; a possible D gene is TRBD1 (6 bases). With 0 bases removed from V and 0 bases from J, the gap between germline ends came to 9 bases. The CDR3 spans 15 residues. Per the germline V gene, CDR1 is SGHTS and CDR2 is YDEGEE. Here the CDR3 reads CASSLVGTLNTEAFF. In nucleotides, the CDR3 is TGTGCCAGCAGCTTGGTAGGGACACTGAACACTGAAGCTTTCTTT.

The table lists this clone with a count of one. This chain uses TRBV19 with TRBJ1-2, with no clear D. The CDR3 runs 14 residues. The V end was cut by 0 bases, the J end by 0 bases, with 5 bases between. Germline V gives CDR1 LNHDA, CDR2 SQIVND (reference sequence). The CDR3 bases are TGTGCCAGTAGTATAGAAACAGCTAACTATGGCTACACCTTC. It is translated as CASSIETANYGYTF. Complete variable domain (other parts from reference TRBV19 and TRBJ1-2): DGGITQSPKYLFRKEGQNVTLSCEQNLNHDAMYWYRQDPGQGLRLIYYSQIVNDFQKGDIAEGYSVSREKKESFPLTVTSAQKNPTAFYLCASSIETANYGYTFGSGTRLTVV.

V gene TRBV27 combines with J gene TRBJ1-2, with D uncertain. CDR3 length: 15 residues. Trimming shortened V by 8 bases and J by 6 bases, and 22 bases separated the two germline ends. Germline loops: CDR1 MNHEY, CDR2 SMNVEV (reference sequence). Here the CDR3 reads CASRGYGLKENGYTF. CDR3 DNA: TGTGCCAGCCGCGGATATGGACTTAAAGAGAATGGCTACACCTTC.

The chain combines TRBV7-2 with TRBJ2-7; 8 positions match TRBD2. Germline lookup yields CDR1 SGHTA and CDR2 FQGNSA. The V gene end was trimmed by 4 bases and the J gene end by 2 bases; junction bases not matched to a gene: 7. This CDR3 has 15 residues. The DNA of the CDR3 is TGTGCCAGCAGCTATCAAGCGGGAGTGACCTACGAGCAGTACTTC. It codes for CASSYQAGVTYEQYF.

The V gene is TRBV27, the J gene TRBJ2-7; a possible D gene is TRBD2 (6 bases). Trimming stripped 2 bases from V and 3 bases from J, with 17 bases between. CDR1 is MNHEY and CDR2 is SMNVEV in the germline V gene (reference sequence). The CDR3 runs to 16 residues. DNA for the CDR3: TGTGCCAGCAGTTTAGTCGGGGGAACTTTCAGCTACGAGCAGTACTTC. Amino acids: CASSLVGGTFSYEQYF.

The chain carries TRBV18 and TRBJ2-3, with 10 bases that match TRBD2. The J segment lost 2 bases and the V segment lost 6 bases, leaving 8 bases of the junction unmatched. In germline, CDR1 is KGHSH, CDR2 LQKENI. This CDR3 is built from 16 residues. The CDR3 is CASSPLAGAFTDTQYF. The CDR3, as DNA: TGTGCCAGCTCTCCTCTAGCGGGGGCCTTCACAGATACGCAGTATTTT. The full variable domain, completed using reference TRBV18 and TRBJ2-3, is NAGVMQNPRHLVRRRGQEARLRCSPMKGHSHVYWYRQLPEEGLKFMVYLQKENIIDESGMPKERFSAEFPKEGPSILRIQQVVRGDSAAYFCASSPLAGAFTDTQYFGPGTRLTVL.

The chain carries TRBV9 and TRBJ2-1; 14 bases are a match to TRBD2. V was clipped by 6 bases and J by 10 bases; unmatched bases: 6. Germline assignment: CDR1 SGDLS and CDR2 YYNGEE. There are 14 residues in the CDR3. CDR3 residues: CASTGLAGGGEQFF. Here the CDR3 DNA reads TGTGCCAGCACCGGACTAGCGGGGGGTGGCGAGCAGTTCTTC. Combining the CDR3 with reference TRBV9 and TRBJ2-1 gives the whole variable domain DSGVTQTPKHLITATGQRVTLRCSPRSGDLSVYWYQQSLDQGLQFLIQYYNGEERAKGNILERFSAQQFPDLHSELNLSSLELGDSALYFCASTGLAGGGEQFFGPGTRLTVL.

This rearrangement joins TRBV2 to TRBJ2-3, with D possibly being TRBD1 (5 bases). V was clipped by 3 bases and J by 1 base, with 17 bases between them. Per the germline V gene, CDR1 is SNHLY and CDR2 is FYNNEI. The CDR3 runs 17 residues. The CDR3 bases are TGTGCCAGCAGTGAGTTACATAGGGGCCAACGCACAGATACGCAGTATTTT. Translation: CASSELHRGQRTDTQYF.

CDR3 coding DNA: TGTGCCATCAGTGAGGGCCCCCAGCGGGGGAGCTCCTACAATGAGCAGTTCTTC. Its protein is CAISEGPQRGSSYNEQFF. The rearrangement joins TRBV10-3 to TRBJ2-1; TRBD2 matches 8 bases. The CDR3 sequence is 18 residues long. Germline V gene data show CDR1 as ENHRY and CDR2 as SYGVKD. After removal of 2 bases from V and 0 bases from J, the junction contained 9 bases not matched to a gene.

The chain employs TRBV6-6 and TRBJ2-2; TRBD1 matches at 9 bases. In germline, CDR1 is MNHNY, CDR2 SVGAGI (reference sequence). V shed 6 bases, J shed 4 bases, and the junction held 9 bases outside the gene matches. The length of the CDR3 is 16 residues. CDR3 DNA: TGTGCCAGCAGGTCCGGGACAGGGAGGCGCACCGGGGAGCTGTTTTTT. It encodes CASRSGTGRRTGELFF.

This sequence joins TRBV29-1 and TRBJ2-1; TRBD2 matches 7 bases. Losses at the gene ends were 3 bases for V and 8 bases for J; bases not matched to a gene: 10. The CDR3 covers 14 residues. Germline CDR1 reads SQVTM; CDR2 reads ANQGSEA. CDR3 DNA sequence: TGCAGCGTTGAGTCCTTAAGCGGGGCGTATGAGCAGTTCTTC. Translation gives CSVESLSGAYEQFF.